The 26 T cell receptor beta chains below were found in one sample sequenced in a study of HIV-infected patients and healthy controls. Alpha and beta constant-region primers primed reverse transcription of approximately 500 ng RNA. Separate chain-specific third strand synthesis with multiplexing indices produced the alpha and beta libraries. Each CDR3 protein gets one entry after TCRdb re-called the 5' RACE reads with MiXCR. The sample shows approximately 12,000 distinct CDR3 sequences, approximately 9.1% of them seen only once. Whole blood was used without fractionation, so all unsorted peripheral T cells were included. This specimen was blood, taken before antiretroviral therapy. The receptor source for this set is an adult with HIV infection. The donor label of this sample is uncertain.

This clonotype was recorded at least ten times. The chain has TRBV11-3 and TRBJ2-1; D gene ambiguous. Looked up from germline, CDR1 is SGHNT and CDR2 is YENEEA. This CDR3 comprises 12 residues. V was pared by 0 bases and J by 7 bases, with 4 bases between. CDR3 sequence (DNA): TGTGCCAGCAGCTTAGATGTAAATGAGCAGTTCTTC. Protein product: CASSLDVNEQFF.

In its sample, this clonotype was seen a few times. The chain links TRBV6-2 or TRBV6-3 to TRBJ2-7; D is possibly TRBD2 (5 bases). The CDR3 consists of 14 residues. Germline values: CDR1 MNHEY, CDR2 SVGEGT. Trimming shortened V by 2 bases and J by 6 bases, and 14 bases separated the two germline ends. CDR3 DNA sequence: TGTGCCAGCAGTTACCTCGGGATTCGGGCCGAGCAGTACTTC. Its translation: CASSYLGIRAEQYF.

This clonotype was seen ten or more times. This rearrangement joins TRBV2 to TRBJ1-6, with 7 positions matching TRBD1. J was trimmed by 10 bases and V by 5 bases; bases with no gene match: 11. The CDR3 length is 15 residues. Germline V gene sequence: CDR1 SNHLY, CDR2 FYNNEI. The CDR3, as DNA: TGTGCCAGCAGTACCCAGGGGGACCCGGGGTCACCCCTCCACTTT. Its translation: CASSTQGDPGSPLHF.

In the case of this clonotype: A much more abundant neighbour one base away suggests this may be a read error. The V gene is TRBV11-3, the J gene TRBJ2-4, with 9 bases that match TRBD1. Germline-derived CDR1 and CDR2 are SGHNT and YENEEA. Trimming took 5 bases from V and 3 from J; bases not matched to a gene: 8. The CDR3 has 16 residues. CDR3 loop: CASSIRDRVDKNIQYF. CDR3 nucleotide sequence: TGTGCCAGCAGCATCCGGGACAGGGTGGACAAAAACATTCAGTACTTC.

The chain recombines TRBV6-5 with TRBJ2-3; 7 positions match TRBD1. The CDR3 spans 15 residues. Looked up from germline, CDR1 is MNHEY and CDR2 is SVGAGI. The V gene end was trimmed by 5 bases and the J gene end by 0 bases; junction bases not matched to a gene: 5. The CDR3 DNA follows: TGTGCCAGCAGTCGACAGGGAGCTAGCACAGATACGCAGTATTTT. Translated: CASSRQGASTDTQYF.

For the CDR3, the DNA is TGTGCCGAATGGGAAGACGGCCCTAACTATGGCTACACCTTC. The encoded protein is CAEWEDGPNYGYTF. The V call is TRBV30, the J call TRBJ1-2, with D uncertain. V was shortened by 8 bases and J by 0 bases, with 16 bases between the two germline ends. Germline V gives CDR1 GTSNPN, CDR2 SVGIG (reference sequence). CDR3 length equals 14 residues.

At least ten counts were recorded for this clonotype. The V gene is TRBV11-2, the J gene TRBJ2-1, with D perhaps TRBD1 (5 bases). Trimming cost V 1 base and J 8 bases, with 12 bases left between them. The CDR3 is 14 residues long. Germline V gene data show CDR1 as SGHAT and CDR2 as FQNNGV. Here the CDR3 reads CASSLGTFVDEQFF. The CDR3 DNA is TGTGCCAGCAGCTTAGGGACATTTGTCGATGAGCAGTTCTTC.

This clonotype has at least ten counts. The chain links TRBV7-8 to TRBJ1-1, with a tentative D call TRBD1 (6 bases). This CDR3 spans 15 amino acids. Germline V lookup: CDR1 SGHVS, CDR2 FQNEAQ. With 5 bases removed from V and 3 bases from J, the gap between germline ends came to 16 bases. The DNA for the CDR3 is TGTGCCAGCAGCAACGAAGGGGGACATTACACTGAAGCTTTCTTT. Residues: CASSNEGGHYTEAFF.

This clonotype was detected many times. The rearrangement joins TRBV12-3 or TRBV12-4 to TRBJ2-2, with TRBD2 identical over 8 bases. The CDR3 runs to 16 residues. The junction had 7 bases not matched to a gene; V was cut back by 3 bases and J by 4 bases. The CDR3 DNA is TGTGCCAGCAGTTTCGTAGCGGGAAGGGTCACCGGGGAGCTGTTTTTT. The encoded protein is CASSFVAGRVTGELFF.

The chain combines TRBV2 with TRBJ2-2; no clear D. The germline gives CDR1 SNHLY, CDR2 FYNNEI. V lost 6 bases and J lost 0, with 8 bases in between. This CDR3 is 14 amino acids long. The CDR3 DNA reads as TGTGCCAGCAGGCCGGATGCGAACACCGGGGAGCTGTTTTTT. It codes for CASRPDANTGELFF.

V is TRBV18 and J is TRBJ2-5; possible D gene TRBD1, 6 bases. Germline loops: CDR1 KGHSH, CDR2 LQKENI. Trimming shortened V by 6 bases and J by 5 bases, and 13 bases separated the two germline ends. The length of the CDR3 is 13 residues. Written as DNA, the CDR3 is TGTGCCAGCTCCGCCCAGGGGCGGGAGACCCAGTACTTC. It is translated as CASSAQGRETQYF. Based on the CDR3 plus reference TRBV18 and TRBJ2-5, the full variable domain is NAGVMQNPRHLVRRRGQEARLRCSPMKGHSHVYWYRQLPEEGLKFMVYLQKENIIDESGMPKERFSAEFPKEGPSILRIQQVVRGDSAAYFCASSAQGRETQYFGPGTRLLVL.

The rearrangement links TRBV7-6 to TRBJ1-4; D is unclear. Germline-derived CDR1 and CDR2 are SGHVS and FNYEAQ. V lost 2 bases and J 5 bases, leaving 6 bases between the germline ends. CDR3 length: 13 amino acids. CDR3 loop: CASSLIVNEKLFF. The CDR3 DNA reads TGTGCCAGCAGCTTAATAGTCAATGAAAAACTGTTTTTT.

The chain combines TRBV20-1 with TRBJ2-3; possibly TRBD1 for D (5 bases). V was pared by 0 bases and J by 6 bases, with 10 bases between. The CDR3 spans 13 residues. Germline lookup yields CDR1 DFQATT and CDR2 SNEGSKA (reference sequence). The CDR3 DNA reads TGCAGTGCTAGAGAGAGTAAGGGGGATACGCAGTATTTT. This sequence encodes CSARESKGDTQYF.

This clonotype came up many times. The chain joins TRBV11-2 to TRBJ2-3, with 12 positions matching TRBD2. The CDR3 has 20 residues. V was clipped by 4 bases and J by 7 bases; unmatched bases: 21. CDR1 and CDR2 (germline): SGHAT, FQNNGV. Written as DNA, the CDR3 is TGTGCCAGCAGCTCCACGAGCAGACTAGCGGGAGTTGGTGGTATAAATACGCAGTATTTT. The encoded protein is CASSSTSRLAGVGGINTQYF.

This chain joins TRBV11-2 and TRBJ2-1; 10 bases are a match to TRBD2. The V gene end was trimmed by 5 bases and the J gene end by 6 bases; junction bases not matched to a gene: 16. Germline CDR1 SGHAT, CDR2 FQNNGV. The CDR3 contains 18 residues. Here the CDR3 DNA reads TGTGCCAGCAGCCCAGTTGGACTAGCGGTTCCCAGCCCCAATGAGCAGTTCTTC. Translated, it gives CASSPVGLAVPSPNEQFF.

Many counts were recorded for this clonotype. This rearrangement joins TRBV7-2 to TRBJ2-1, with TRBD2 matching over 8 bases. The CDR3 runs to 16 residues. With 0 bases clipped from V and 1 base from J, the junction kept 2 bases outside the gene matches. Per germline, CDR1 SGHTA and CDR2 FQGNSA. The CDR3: CASSLAAGGSYNEQFF. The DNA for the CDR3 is TGTGCCAGCAGCTTAGCGGCGGGAGGATCCTACAATGAGCAGTTCTTC. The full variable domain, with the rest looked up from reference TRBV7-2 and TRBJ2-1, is GAGVSQSPSNKVTEKGKDVELRCDPISGHTALYWYRQSLGQGLEFLIYFQGNSAPDKSGLPSDRFSAERTGGSVSTLTIQRTQQEDSAVYLCASSLAAGGSYNEQFFGPGTRLTVL.

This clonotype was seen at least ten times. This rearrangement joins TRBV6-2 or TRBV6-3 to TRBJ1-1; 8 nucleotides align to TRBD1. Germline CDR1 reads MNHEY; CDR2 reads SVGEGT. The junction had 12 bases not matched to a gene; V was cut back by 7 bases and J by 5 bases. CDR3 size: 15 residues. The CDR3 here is CASTSPGQGKTEAFF. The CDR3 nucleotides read TGTGCCAGCACGTCCCCCGGACAGGGTAAGACTGAAGCTTTCTTT.

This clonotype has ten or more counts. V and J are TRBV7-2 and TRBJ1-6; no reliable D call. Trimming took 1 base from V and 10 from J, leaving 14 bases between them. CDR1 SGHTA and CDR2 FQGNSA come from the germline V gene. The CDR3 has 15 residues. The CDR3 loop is CASSLGVQAGSPLHF. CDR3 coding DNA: TGTGCCAGCAGCTTAGGAGTTCAGGCGGGATCACCCCTCCACTTT.

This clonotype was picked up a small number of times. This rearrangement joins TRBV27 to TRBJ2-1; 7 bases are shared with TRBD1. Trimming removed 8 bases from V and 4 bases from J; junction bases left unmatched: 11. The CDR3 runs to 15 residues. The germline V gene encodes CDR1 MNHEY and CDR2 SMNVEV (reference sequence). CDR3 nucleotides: TGTGCCAGCGCCCTCCGGGACAGATCATACAATGAGCAGTTCTTC. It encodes CASALRDRSYNEQFF.

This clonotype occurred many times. CDR3 amino acids: CASSPPGSQPNTGELFF. The DNA of the CDR3 is TGTGCCAGTAGCCCCCCGGGAAGTCAGCCGAACACCGGGGAGCTGTTTTTT. This chain links TRBV19 with TRBJ2-2, with a weak D call TRBD2 (5 bases). The length of the CDR3 is 17 residues. Germline V gene data show CDR1 as LNHDA and CDR2 as SQIVND (reference sequence). Trimming pared 6 bases from V and 0 bases from J, leaving 17 bases between.

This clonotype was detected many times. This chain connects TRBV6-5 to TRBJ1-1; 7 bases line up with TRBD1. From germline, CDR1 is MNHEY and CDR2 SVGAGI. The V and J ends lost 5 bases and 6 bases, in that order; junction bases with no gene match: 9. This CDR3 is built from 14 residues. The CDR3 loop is CASSPGRGRSEAFF. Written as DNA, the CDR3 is TGTGCCAGCAGTCCCGGGAGGGGGCGGTCTGAAGCTTTCTTT.

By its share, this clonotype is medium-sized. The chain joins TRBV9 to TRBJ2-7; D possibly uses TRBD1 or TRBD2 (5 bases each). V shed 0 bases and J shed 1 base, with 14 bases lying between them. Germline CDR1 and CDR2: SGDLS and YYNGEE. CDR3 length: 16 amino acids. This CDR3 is CASSVAGDAASYEQYF. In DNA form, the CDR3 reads TGTGCCAGCAGCGTAGCTGGGGACGCCGCTTCCTACGAGCAGTACTTC.

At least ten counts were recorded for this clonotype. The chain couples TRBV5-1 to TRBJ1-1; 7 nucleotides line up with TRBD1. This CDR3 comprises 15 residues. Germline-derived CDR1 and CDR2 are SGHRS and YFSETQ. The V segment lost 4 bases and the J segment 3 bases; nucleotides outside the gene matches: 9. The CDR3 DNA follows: TGCGCCAGCAGCGTACGACAGGGTCGGGACACTGAAGCTTTCTTT. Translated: CASSVRQGRDTEAFF.

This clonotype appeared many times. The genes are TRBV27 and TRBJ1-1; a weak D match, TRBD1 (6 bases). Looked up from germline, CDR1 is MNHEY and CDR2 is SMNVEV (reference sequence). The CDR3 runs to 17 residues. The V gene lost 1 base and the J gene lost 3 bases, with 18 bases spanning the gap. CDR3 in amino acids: CASSLYDRARGDTEAFF. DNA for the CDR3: TGTGCCAGCAGTTTATATGACCGGGCCAGGGGCGACACTGAAGCTTTCTTT.

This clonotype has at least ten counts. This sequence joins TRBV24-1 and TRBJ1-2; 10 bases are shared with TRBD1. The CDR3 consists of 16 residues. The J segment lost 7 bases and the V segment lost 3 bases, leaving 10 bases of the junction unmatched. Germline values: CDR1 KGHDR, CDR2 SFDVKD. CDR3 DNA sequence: TGTGCCACCAGTGATCCAACCGGGACAGGGGCCGCTGGCTACACCTTC. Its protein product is CATSDPTGTGAAGYTF.

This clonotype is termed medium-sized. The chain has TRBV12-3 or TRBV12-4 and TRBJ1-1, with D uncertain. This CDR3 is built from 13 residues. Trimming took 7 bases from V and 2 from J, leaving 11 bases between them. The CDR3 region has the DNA TGTGCCAGCACCCCGGGCACAAACACTGAAGCTTTCTTT. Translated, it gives CASTPGTNTEAFF.